A single sample is the source of the 3 T cell receptor beta chains below, sequenced in a study of cytomegalovirus exposure and HLA in healthy donors. The study ran its PCR with 60 Vbeta and 13 Jbeta primers. TCRdb's copy holds only in-frame clones and misses some; the assay was immunoSEQ multiplex PCR. Of about 200,000 clones in the sample, more than 65% were seen once. The specimen sequenced was PBMCs. These receptors originate from a girl aged 10-17 years in good health and CMV-seropositive.

The chain joins TRBV7-2 to TRBJ1-2; D is undetermined. This CDR3 is 14 amino acids long. Per the germline V gene, CDR1 is SGHTA and CDR2 is FQGNSA. The V and J ends lost 0 bases and 6 bases respectively, with 11 bases between them. The DNA for the CDR3 is TGTGCCAGCAGCTTAGCGTACCAGGTCGATGGCTACACCTTC. Translation: CASSLAYQVDGYTF.

Remarks on this clone: Germline is not matched at one junction end, which may reflect a read error. The CDR3 reads CASGYPPGRGRDEQFF. CDR3 sequence (DNA): TGTGCCAGCGGTTACCCCCCAGGGAGGGGAAGGGATGAGCAGTTCTTC. V is TRBV6-5 and J is TRBJ2-1; the match to TRBD2 covers 7 bases. This CDR3 is built from 16 residues. Germline CDR1 MNHEY, CDR2 SVGAGI.

The V gene is TRBV10-1, the J gene TRBJ2-3, with TRBD1 as a possible D gene (6 bases). Germline V gene data show CDR1 as WNHNN and CDR2 as SYGVQD (reference sequence). Deletions cut 3 bases from V and 2 bases from J, with 12 bases between. The CDR3 loop spans 15 amino acids. The DNA for the CDR3 is TGCGCCAGCAGTGAAGGGGGACACAACACAGATACGCAGTATTTT. Amino acid sequence: CASSEGGHNTDTQYF.